A single sample gave rise to the 18 T cell receptor beta chains below, sequenced in a study of blood T cell repertoires in COVID-19. The table came from immunoSEQ multiplex PCR; TCRdb's copy has only in-frame clones and leaves some out. This table holds around 130,000 clones, over 60% found once. Sequencing was performed on peripheral blood. These receptors all stem from a man aged 50 to 59 with acute or convalescent COVID-19.

V and J are TRBV30 and TRBJ1-5, with a tentative D call TRBD1 (6 bases). This CDR3 region has 14 residues. Trimming stripped 1 base from V and 6 bases from J, with 13 bases between. Germline V CDR1 and CDR2: GTSNPN, SVGIG (reference sequence). The CDR3 DNA reads TGTGCCTGGAGTGAAGAGACAGGTCTTCAGCCCCAGCATTTT. This encodes CAWSEETGLQPQHF.

The chain carries TRBV6-1 and TRBJ2-3; D not resolved. Deletions cut 4 bases from V and 0 bases from J, with 20 bases between. The V gene's germline CDR1 is MNHNS and CDR2 SASEGT. The CDR3 has 18 amino acids. CDR3 residues: CASSALIPRFTSTDTQYF. DNA for the CDR3: TGTGCCAGCAGTGCGTTGATCCCGAGGTTTACTAGCACAGATACGCAGTATTTT.

This sequence joins TRBV7-9 and TRBJ1-4; 10 nucleotides line up with TRBD1. This CDR3 region has 17 residues. The germline V gene has CDR1 SEHNR and CDR2 FQNEAQ (reference sequence). V lost 1 base to trimming and J lost 0 bases; unmatched junction nucleotides: 2. The CDR3 DNA is TGTGCCAGCAGCTTAGGGACAGGGGGTACAACTAATGAAAAACTGTTTTTT. Protein: CASSLGTGGTTNEKLFF.

The chain links TRBV10-2 to TRBJ1-6; the D is unclear. This CDR3 region has 13 residues. Germline V CDR1 and CDR2: WSHSY, SAAADI. Trimming cost V 2 bases and J 7 bases, with 6 bases left between them. CDR3 amino acids: CASSEQLNSPLHF. The CDR3 DNA sequence: TGCGCCAGCAGTGAGCAATTGAATTCACCCCTCCACTTT.

The rearrangement joins TRBV5-1 to TRBJ1-1; D uncertain. This CDR3 region has 13 residues. Germline loops: CDR1 SGHRS, CDR2 YFSETQ. Trimming shortened V by 4 bases and J by 1 base, and 8 bases separated the two germline ends. CDR3 protein: CASSTSGNTEAFF. The CDR3 DNA follows: TGCGCCAGCAGCACATCAGGGAACACTGAAGCTTTCTTT.

This chain joins TRBV19 and TRBJ1-1; D is unclear. Trimming stripped 2 bases from V and 0 bases from J, with 7 bases between. Germline V gene data show CDR1 as LNHDA and CDR2 as SQIVND (reference sequence). The CDR3 is made up of 14 amino acids. CDR3 bases: TGTGCCAGTAGTATAACGGTCCTGAACACTGAAGCTTTCTTT. It codes for CASSITVLNTEAFF. The entire variable domain, with the rest obtained from reference TRBV19 and TRBJ1-1, is as follows: DGGITQSPKYLFRKEGQNVTLSCEQNLNHDAMYWYRQDPGQGLRLIYYSQIVNDFQKGDIAEGYSVSREKKESFPLTVTSAQKNPTAFYLCASSITVLNTEAFFGQGTRLTVV.

This CDR3 is CASSRGQNYEQYF. In nucleotides, the CDR3 is TGTGCCAGCAGCCGAGGACAGAACTACGAGCAGTACTTC. The V gene is TRBV2, the J gene TRBJ2-7, with D perhaps matching TRBD1 (6 bases). CDR1 and CDR2 from the germline V gene are SNHLY and FYNNEI. Trimming removed 6 bases from V and 3 bases from J, with 12 bases in between. There are 13 residues in the CDR3.

V and J are TRBV29-1 and TRBJ1-2; the D gene is possibly TRBD1 (6 bases). Germline V gene data show CDR1 as SQVTM and CDR2 as ANQGSEA. The CDR3 is 10 residues long. The CDR3, as DNA: TGCGGGGCAGGGGACTATGGCTACACCTTC. Its protein is CGAGDYGYTF.

V gene TRBV19 combines with J gene TRBJ2-1, with 9 bases matching TRBD2. Germline V gene lookup returns CDR1 LNHDA and CDR2 SQIVND (reference sequence). CDR3 length equals 15 residues. Trimming removed 5 bases from V and 2 bases from J; junction bases left unmatched: 4. CDR3 nucleotides: TGTGCCAGTAGTGTAGCGGGGGAAGCCTACAATGAGCAGTTCTTC. Translation gives CASSVAGEAYNEQFF.

This chain uses TRBV15 with TRBJ1-6; the D gene is possibly TRBD1 (6 bases). V dropped 3 bases and J dropped 2 bases, with 11 bases sitting between them. Germline V gene sequence: CDR1 LNHNV, CDR2 YYDKDF (reference sequence). There are 16 residues in the CDR3. This CDR3 is CATSSPRGTYNSPLHF. CDR3 DNA sequence: TGTGCCACCAGCAGCCCCAGGGGTACCTATAATTCACCCCTCCACTTT.

This chain uses TRBV30 with TRBJ1-6; 8 nucleotides align to TRBD1. V dropped 4 bases and J dropped 2; count of bases not matched to a gene: 4. Germline V gene lookup returns CDR1 GTSNPN and CDR2 SVGIG (reference sequence). The CDR3 has 15 residues. CDR3 sequence: CAWMDRVTYNSPLHF. Here the CDR3 DNA reads TGTGCCTGGATGGACAGGGTCACCTATAATTCACCCCTCCACTTT.

The V call is TRBV11-2, the J call TRBJ1-1; 7 bases align to TRBD1. Trimming removed 1 base from V and 11 bases from J; junction bases left unmatched: 7. Germline V gene data show CDR1 as SGHAT and CDR2 as FQNNGV. The CDR3 consists of 13 residues. As DNA, the CDR3 is TGTGCCAGCAGCTTAGTAAGGGGACAGACGGCTTTCTTT. Amino acid sequence: CASSLVRGQTAFF.

The rearrangement uses TRBV24-1 and TRBJ1-5; D gene unclear. CDR1 is KGHDR and CDR2 is SFDVKD in the germline V gene. The V and J ends lost 1 base and 5 bases respectively, with 8 bases between them. The CDR3 has 14 amino acids. This CDR3 is CATSDFQVDQPQHF. The CDR3 DNA reads TGTGCCACCAGTGATTTTCAGGTGGATCAGCCCCAGCATTTT.

The chain recombines TRBV9 with TRBJ1-1, with D possibly TRBD1 on 6 matching bases. The V and J ends lost 5 bases and 1 base respectively, with 12 bases between them. This CDR3 contains 14 residues. The germline V gene has CDR1 SGDLS and CDR2 YYNGEE. CDR3 bases: TGTGCCAGCAGAGAGGCAGGGGCGAACACTGAAGCTTTCTTT. This translates into CASREAGANTEAFF.

This clone showed up just once. The CDR3 DNA reads TGTGCCAGCAGCTTAAGACAGATCAATCAGCCCCAGCATTTT. Translation: CASSLRQINQPQHF. V gene TRBV7-8 combines with J gene TRBJ1-5, with a possible D match to TRBD1 (5 bases). CDR1 is SGHVS and CDR2 is FQNEAQ in the germline V gene. V lost 2 bases to trimming and J lost 3 bases, with 8 bases between them. This CDR3 comprises 14 residues.

The CDR3 DNA is TGTGCCAGCAGTGCGGGGGCCGCCGGGGGGGCCGTAGATACGCAGTATTTT. Protein product: CASSAGAAGGAVDTQYF. The genes are TRBV2 and TRBJ2-3, with TRBD2 matching 8 bases. The CDR3 covers 17 residues. The junction had 14 bases not matched to a gene; V was cut back by 4 bases and J by 5 bases. Germline assignment: CDR1 SNHLY and CDR2 FYNNEI.

The chain uses TRBV9 and TRBJ2-3; possible D gene TRBD2, 6 bases. This CDR3 region has 16 residues. Trimming shortened V by 4 bases and J by 0 bases, and 15 bases separated the two germline ends. In germline, CDR1 is SGDLS, CDR2 YYNGEE. The chain's CDR3 is CASSPRDFASTDTQYF. As DNA, the CDR3 is TGTGCCAGCAGCCCCCGGGACTTTGCCAGCACAGATACGCAGTATTTT.

The chain couples TRBV4-1 to TRBJ2-6; D possibly corresponds to TRBD1 (6 bases). V lost 6 bases to trimming and J lost 3 bases, with 6 bases between them. CDR3 length equals 13 residues. Germline V lookup: CDR1 MGHRA, CDR2 YSYEKL. CDR3 protein: CASRGGGANVLTF. The CDR3 DNA sequence: TGCGCCAGCAGAGGGGGTGGGGCCAACGTCCTGACTTTC.